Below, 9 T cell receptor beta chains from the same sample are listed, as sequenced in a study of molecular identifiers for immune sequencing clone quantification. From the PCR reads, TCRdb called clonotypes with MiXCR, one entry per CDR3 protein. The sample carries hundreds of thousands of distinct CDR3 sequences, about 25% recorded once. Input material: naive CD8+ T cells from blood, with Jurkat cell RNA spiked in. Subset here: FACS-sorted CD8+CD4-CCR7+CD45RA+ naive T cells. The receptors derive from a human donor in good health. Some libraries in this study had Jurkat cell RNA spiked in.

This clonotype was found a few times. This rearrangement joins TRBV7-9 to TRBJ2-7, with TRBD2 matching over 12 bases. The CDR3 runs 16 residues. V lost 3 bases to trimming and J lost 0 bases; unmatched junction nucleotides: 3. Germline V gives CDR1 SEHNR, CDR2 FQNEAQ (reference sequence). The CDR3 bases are TGTGCCAGCAGCTTCCGACTAGCGGGGGACTCCTACGAGCAGTACTTC. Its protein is CASSFRLAGDSYEQYF.

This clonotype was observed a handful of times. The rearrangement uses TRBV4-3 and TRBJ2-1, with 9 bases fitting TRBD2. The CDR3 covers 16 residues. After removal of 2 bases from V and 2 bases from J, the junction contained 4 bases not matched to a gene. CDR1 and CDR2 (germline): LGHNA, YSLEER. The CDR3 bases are TGCGCCAGCAGCCAAACCTGGACTAGCGCCTACAATGAGCAGTTCTTC. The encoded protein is CASSQTWTSAYNEQFF.

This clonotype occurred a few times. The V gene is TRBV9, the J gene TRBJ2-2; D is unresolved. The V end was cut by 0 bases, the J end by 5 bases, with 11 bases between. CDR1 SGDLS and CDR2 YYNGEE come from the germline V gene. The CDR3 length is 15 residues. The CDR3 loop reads CASSVDNLSTGELFF. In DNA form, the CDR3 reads TGTGCCAGCAGCGTAGACAATCTATCGACCGGGGAGCTGTTTTTT.

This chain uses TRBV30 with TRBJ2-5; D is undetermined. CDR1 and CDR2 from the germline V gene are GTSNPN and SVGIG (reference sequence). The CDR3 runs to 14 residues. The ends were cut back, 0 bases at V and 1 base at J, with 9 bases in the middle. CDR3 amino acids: CAWSVHSRQETQYF. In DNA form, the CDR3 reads TGTGCCTGGAGTGTTCACAGCCGCCAAGAGACCCAGTACTTC.

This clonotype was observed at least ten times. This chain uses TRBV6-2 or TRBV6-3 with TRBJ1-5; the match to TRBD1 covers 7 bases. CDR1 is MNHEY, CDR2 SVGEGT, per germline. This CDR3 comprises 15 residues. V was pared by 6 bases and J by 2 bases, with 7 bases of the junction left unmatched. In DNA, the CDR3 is TGTGCCAGCAGACTGACAGGGTACGGCAATCAGCCCCAGCATTTT. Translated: CASRLTGYGNQPQHF.

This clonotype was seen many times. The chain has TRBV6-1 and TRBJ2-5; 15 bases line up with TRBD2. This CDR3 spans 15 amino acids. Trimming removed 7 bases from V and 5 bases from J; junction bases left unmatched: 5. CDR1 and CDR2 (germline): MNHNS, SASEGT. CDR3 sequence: CASNGLAGGLETQYF. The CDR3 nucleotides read TGTGCCAGCAACGGACTAGCGGGGGGGCTCGAGACCCAGTACTTC.

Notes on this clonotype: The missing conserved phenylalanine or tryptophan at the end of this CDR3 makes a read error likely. The CDR3 region is CASSEPSGRFEQYL. CDR3 DNA: TGTGCCAGCAGTGAACCTAGCGGGAGATTCGAGCAGTACCTC. The rearrangement links TRBV28 to TRBJ2-7, with 10 bases fitting TRBD2. With 5 bases clipped from V and 6 bases from J, the junction kept 7 bases outside the gene matches. Germline V lookup: CDR1 MDHEN, CDR2 SYDVKM. The CDR3 is 14 amino acids.

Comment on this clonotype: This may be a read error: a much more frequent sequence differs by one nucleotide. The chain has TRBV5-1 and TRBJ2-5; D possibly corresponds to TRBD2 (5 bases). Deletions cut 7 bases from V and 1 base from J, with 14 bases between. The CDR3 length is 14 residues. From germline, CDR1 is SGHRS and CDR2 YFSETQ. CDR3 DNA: TGCGCCAGCGGCGGCGAGGGCGGCCAAGAGACCCAGTACTTC. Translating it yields CASGGEGGQETQYF. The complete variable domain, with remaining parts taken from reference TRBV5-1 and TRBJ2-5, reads KAGVTQTPRYLIKTRGQQVTLSCSPISGHRSVSWYQQTPGQGLQFLFEYFSETQRNKGNFPGRFSGRQFSNSRSEMNVSTLELGDSALYLCASGGEGGQETQYFGPGTRLLVL.

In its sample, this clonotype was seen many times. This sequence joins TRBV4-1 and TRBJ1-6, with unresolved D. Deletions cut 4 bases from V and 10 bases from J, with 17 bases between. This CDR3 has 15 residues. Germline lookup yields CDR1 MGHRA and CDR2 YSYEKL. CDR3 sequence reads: CASSRDGVGQSPLHF. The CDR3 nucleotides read TGCGCCAGCAGCCGCGATGGAGTCGGGCAGTCACCCCTCCACTTT.